A single T cell receptor (beta chain) is shown here with its context. Antigen specificity is unknown. The entry originates in a study of radiation and T cells in renal cell carcinoma. Across the whole study: Nephrectomy followed 15 Gy stereotactic body radiation by 4 weeks. Findings of the study overall: No pretreatment tumor biopsies were available for baseline clonotypes.

The CDR3 is 16 residues long. Germline CDR1 and CDR2: SGHKS and YYEKEE (reference sequence). V gave up 4 bases and J gave up 7 bases, with 20 bases separating them. Sequenced by immunoSEQ multiplex PCR; TCRdb stores in-frame clones only, minus some. This repertoire shows roughly 60,000 clones, 70% to 80% found once; its top ten account for under 7%. Indicated time point: blood 2 weeks post-SBRT. Treatment given: 15 Gy SBRT to primary tumor, nephrectomy 4 weeks later. Blood was sampled at baseline, 2 weeks and 4 weeks after SBRT. Clear cell pathology was present in this patient's renal cell carcinoma. V gene TRBV5-5 combines with J gene TRBJ1-4; D not certain. This specimen consisted of blood, obtained from a patient whose treatment included radiotherapy and nephrectomy. This TCR derives from a man in his sixties with renal cell carcinoma. The CDR3 here is CASSPLPGKSGEKLFF. DNA for the CDR3: TGTGCCAGCAGCCCCCTCCCCGGGAAGAGTGGTGAAAAACTGTTTTTT. The full variable domain, in which reference TRBV5-5 and TRBJ1-4 provide the parts outside the CDR3, is DAGVTQSPTHLIKTRGQQVTLRCSPISGHKSVSWYQQVLGQGPQFIFQYYEKEERGRGNFPDRFSARQFPNYSSELNVNALLLGDSALYLCASSPLPGKSGEKLFFGSGTQLSVL.